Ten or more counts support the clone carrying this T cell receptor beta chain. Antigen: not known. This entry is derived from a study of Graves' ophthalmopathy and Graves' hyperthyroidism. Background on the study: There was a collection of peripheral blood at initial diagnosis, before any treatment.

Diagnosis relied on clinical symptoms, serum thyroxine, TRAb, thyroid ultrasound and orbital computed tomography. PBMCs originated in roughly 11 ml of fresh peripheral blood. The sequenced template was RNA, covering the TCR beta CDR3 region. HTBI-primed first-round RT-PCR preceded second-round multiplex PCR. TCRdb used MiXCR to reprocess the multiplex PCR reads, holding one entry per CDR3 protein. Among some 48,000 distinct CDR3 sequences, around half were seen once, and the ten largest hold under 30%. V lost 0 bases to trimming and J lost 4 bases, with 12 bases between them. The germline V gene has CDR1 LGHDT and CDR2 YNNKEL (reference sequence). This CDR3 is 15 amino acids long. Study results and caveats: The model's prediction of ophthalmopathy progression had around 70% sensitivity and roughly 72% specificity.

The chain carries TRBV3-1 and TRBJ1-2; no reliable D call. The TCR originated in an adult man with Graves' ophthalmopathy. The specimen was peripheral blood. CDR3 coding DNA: TGTGCCAGCAGCCAAGATAAGGGTGGAAGCTATGGCTACACCTTC. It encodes CASSQDKGGSYGYTF.